One sample yielded the 11 T cell receptor beta chains listed below, sequenced in a study of shared clonotypes between healthy human individuals. Produced via immunoSEQ multiplex PCR; TCRdb's table is partial and in-frame only. The table records approximately 2.4 million clones, around 95% of them present only once. Sequenced: naive CD4+ T cells sorted from blood. The subset was: CD45RA+ positively selected. These receptors all stem from a man between 18 and 29 years old in good health.

This chain uses TRBV7-9 with TRBJ1-2; D unclear. CDR1 SEHNR and CDR2 FQNEAQ come from the germline V gene (reference sequence). The CDR3 consists of 12 residues. V gave up 4 bases and J gave up 8 bases, with 11 bases separating them. The CDR3 region is CASSYTTNGYTF. The CDR3 DNA reads TGTGCCAGCAGCTATACGACAAACGGCTACACCTTC.

The sample holds one count of this clone. The chain joins TRBV5-6 to TRBJ2-1, with D possibly matching TRBD1 (5 bases). Trimming shortened V by 0 bases and J by 8 bases, and 18 bases separated the two germline ends. This CDR3 is built from 16 residues. In germline, CDR1 is SGHDT, CDR2 YYEEEE. CDR3 amino acids: CASSLGSRVGLDEQFF. CDR3 sequence (DNA): TGTGCCAGCAGCTTGGGGAGCAGGGTAGGTTTGGATGAGCAGTTCTTC.

J is TRBJ2-5 and V is TRBV29-1, with D tentatively TRBD2 (5 bases). The CDR3 is 13 residues long. With 4 bases removed from V and 5 bases from J, the gap between germline ends came to 14 bases. Per the germline V gene, CDR1 is SQVTM and CDR2 is ANQGSEA. The CDR3, as DNA: TGCAGCGTTGTATCTAAGCGGTGGGAGACCCAGTACTTC. This encodes CSVVSKRWETQYF. The full variable domain, with the rest looked up from reference TRBV29-1 and TRBJ2-5, is SAVISQKPSRDICQRGTSLTIQCQVDSQVTMMFWYRQQPGQSLTLIATANQGSEATYESGFVIDKFPISRPNLTFSTLTVSNMSPEDSSIYLCSVVSKRWETQYFGPGTRLLVL.

This rearrangement joins TRBV5-6 to TRBJ2-7; D ambiguous. The V gene's germline CDR1 is SGHDT and CDR2 YYEEEE. The CDR3 is 11 amino acids. The CDR3 DNA sequence: TGTGCCAGCACCCCCATCAAGGTTAAGAGAGTC. The encoded protein is CASTPIKVKRV.

V is TRBV19 and J is TRBJ1-1; weak D call: TRBD1 (6 bases). CDR1 and CDR2 from the germline V gene are LNHDA and SQIVND (reference sequence). The germline V and J ends were trimmed by 5 bases and 4 bases, with 11 bases remaining between them. The CDR3 length is 13 residues. As DNA, the CDR3 is TGTGCCAGTAGTCGGCAGGGGAGCACTGAAGCTTTCTTT. Its translation is CASSRQGSTEAFF.

This clone was observed a single time. This sequence joins TRBV5-8 and TRBJ2-5, with 8 bases that match TRBD2. The CDR3 length is 15 residues. Germline trimming cut 0 bases from V and 2 bases from J; bases unmatched to any gene: 3. Germline V gene sequence: CDR1 SGHTS, CDR2 YDEGEE. In DNA form, the CDR3 reads TGTGCCAGCAGCTTGGAAACTAGCGGACAAGAGACCCAGTACTTC. This translates into CASSLETSGQETQYF.

V is TRBV6-5 and J is TRBJ2-5; D may be TRBD1 (5 bases). The CDR3 contains 12 residues. The germline V and J ends were trimmed by 2 bases and 7 bases, with 8 bases remaining between them. The germline CDR1 and CDR2 sequences are MNHEY and SVGAGI. The CDR3 region is CASSYPQGTQYF. CDR3 bases: TGTGCCAGCAGTTACCCCCAGGGGACCCAGTACTTC.

This chain's CDR3 is CASKETGQGNTIYF. In nucleotides, the CDR3 is TGTGCCAGCAAGGAAACGGGACAAGGAAACACCATATATTTT. V usage is TRBV6-1 and J usage is TRBJ1-3, with a possible D match to TRBD1 (6 bases). The CDR3 totals 14 residues. CDR1 is MNHNS and CDR2 is SASEGT in the germline V gene. Trimming took off 7 bases at V and 4 bases at J, with 14 bases between the two ends.

This chain links TRBV18 with TRBJ2-7; tentative D call: TRBD2 (6 bases). Trimming took off 4 bases at V and 4 bases at J, with 17 bases between the two ends. CDR3 size: 15 residues. Germline lookup yields CDR1 KGHSH and CDR2 LQKENI. As DNA, the CDR3 is TGTGCCAGCTCACGGGACTCCTTAGGAGAATACGAGCAGTACTTC. Translating gives CASSRDSLGEYEQYF. Full variable domain (missing parts from reference TRBV18 and TRBJ2-7): NAGVMQNPRHLVRRRGQEARLRCSPMKGHSHVYWYRQLPEEGLKFMVYLQKENIIDESGMPKERFSAEFPKEGPSILRIQQVVRGDSAAYFCASSRDSLGEYEQYFGPGTRLTVT.

Comments on this clone: This sample also contains other DNA sequences that code for the same CDR3. J is TRBJ1-2 and V is TRBV28; D unresolved. This CDR3 region has 13 residues. Trimming stripped 1 base from V and 2 bases from J, with 5 bases between. Germline-derived CDR1 and CDR2 are MDHEN and SYDVKM. CDR3 in amino acids: CASSLSVNYGYTF. The CDR3, as DNA: TGTGCCAGCAGTTTATCAGTCAACTATGGCTACACCTTC.

The V and J genes are TRBV5-1 and TRBJ2-2, with 9 bases that match TRBD1. This CDR3 region has 16 residues. J gave up 7 bases and V 3 bases, and 10 bases lay outside the gene matches. Germline V gene sequence: CDR1 SGHRS, CDR2 YFSETQ. The CDR3 DNA reads as TGCGCCAGCAGCTCGTTAGTAACAGGGGGCAACGGGGAGCTGTTTTTT. It codes for CASSSLVTGGNGELFF.